This T cell receptor beta chain was sequenced in a study of STAT3 mutations in large granular lymphocyte leukemia. Study at large: Among longitudinally sequenced T-LGLL patients, roughly half had canonical activating STAT3 mutations detected.

With regard to this clone: No antigen is known for it.

Here immunoSEQ multiplex PCR was the method, and the copy in TCRdb shows in-frame clones only, minus some. The repertoire holds 35,000 to 50,000 clones, with roughly 77% as singletons. Overall study findings and caveats: In T-cell large granular lymphocyte leukemia, about half of patients showed multiple immunodominant subclonotypes. Differing intervals and regimens complicate linking therapy response to clone burden.

Germline V gene lookup returns CDR1 SGHTA and CDR2 FQGNSA. The CDR3 totals 14 residues. Trimming cost V 9 bases and J 6 bases, with 20 bases left between them. Sample: PBMCs. The V gene is TRBV7-2, the J gene TRBJ1-2; D perhaps matches TRBD1 (5 bases). This receptor was identified in a human donor with T large granular lymphocyte leukemia. Some clones in this sample may be carry-over from other donors' samples. CDR3 sequence (DNA): TGTGCCAGTTCGCGGAGGGTCAGGGAGAATGGCTACACCTTC. It translates to CASSRRVRENGYTF.